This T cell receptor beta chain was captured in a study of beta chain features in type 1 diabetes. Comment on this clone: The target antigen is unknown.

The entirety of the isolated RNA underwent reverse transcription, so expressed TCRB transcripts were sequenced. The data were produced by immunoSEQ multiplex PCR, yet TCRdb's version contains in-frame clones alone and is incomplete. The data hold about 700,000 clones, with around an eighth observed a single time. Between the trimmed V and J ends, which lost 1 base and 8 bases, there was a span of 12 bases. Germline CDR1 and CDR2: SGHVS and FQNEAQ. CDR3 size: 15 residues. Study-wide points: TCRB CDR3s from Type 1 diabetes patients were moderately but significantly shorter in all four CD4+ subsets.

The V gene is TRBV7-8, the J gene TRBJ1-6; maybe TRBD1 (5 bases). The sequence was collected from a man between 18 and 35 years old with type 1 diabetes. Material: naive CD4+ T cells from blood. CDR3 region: CASSLGRGKDSPLHF. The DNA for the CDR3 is TGTGCCAGCAGCTTAGGAAGGGGAAAGGATTCACCCCTCCACTTT.